The present T cell receptor beta chain was sequenced within a study of T cell responses to AZD1222 COVID-19 vaccine. Trimming took off 3 bases at V and 0 bases at J, with 5 bases between the two ends. This CDR3 has 13 amino acids. Profiling relied on immunoSEQ multiplex PCR, and the TCRdb table lists in-frame clones only, not all of them. The sample comprises approximately 100,000 clones, roughly 90% of which are singletons, and 4.5% rests with the top ten. This TCR came from an adult in good health. This specimen consisted of peripheral blood, obtained on day 0 of AZD1222 vaccination. The chain has TRBV12-3 or TRBV12-4 and TRBJ1-1; no firm D call. The CDR3 is CASSFSLNTEAFF. CDR3 coding DNA: TGTGCCAGCAGTTTCAGCTTGAACACTGAAGCTTTCTTT.